A selection of T cell receptor beta chains follows, all from one sample in a study of shared clonotypes between healthy human individuals. Clones were read by immunoSEQ multiplex PCR, and TCRdb kept only the in-frame ones, dropping some. The sample has about 380,000 clones, roughly 96% seen once. The source material was memory CD8+ T cells sorted from blood. The receptors derive from a man aged 25 to 45 in good health. CDR3s include the opening cysteine and the closing phenylalanine or tryptophan. D genes are given only for firm matches. Size is stated for part of the rows, as once, few or many counts, or as a class when the clone is expanded.

v_gene	abundance	j_gene	d_gene	CDR3nt	CDR3aa
TRBV5-1	NA	TRBJ2-7	NA	TGCGCCAGCAGCTTGGTAGGTTCCTACGAGCAGTACTTC	CASSLVGSYEQYF
TRBV30	once	TRBJ2-3	TRBD1	TGTGCCTGGAGGCTCCGGGACAGGGGTACAGATACGCAGTATTTT	CAWRLRDRGTDTQYF
TRBV2	NA	TRBJ2-3	TRBD2	TGTGCCAGCACTAAACTTAGCGGGAAAACAGATACGCAGTATTTT	CASTKLSGKTDTQYF
TRBV19	NA	TRBJ2-3	TRBD2	TGTGCCAGTAGTATCGGTCAGGGTCCTAGCGGGAGGAGGGATACGCAGTATTTT	CASSIGQGPSGRRDTQYF
TRBV27	NA	TRBJ2-4	TRBD2	TGTGCCAGCAGCAAGACTCCAGGACTAGCAGGCAAAAACATTCAGTACTTC	CASSKTPGLAGKNIQYF
TRBV28	NA	TRBJ2-2	NA	TGTGCCAGCAGTTTGTACGGGACTGGAACCGGGGAGCTGTTTTTT	CASSLYGTGTGELFF
TRBV12-5	NA	TRBJ1-1	NA	TGTGCTAGTACTATGGAAACGGGCCCCCGGGGTGCTGAAGCTTTCTTT	CASTMETGPRGAEAFF
TRBV2	NA	TRBJ2-7	NA	TGTGCCAGCAGTGAAGGGGGTGGAGGAGGGAACTACGAGCAGTACTTC	CASSEGGGGGNYEQYF
TRBV5-6	NA	TRBJ1-4	NA	TGTGCCAGCAGCTTGATGACAGGTGGGGGCTCTAATGAAAAACTGTTTTTT	CASSLMTGGGSNEKLFF
TRBV4-1	NA	TRBJ1-5	NA	TGCGCCAGCAGCCAAGATTACCCCAATCAGCCCCAGCATTTT	CASSQDYPNQPQHF
TRBV6-1	NA	TRBJ2-4	TRBD1	TGTGCCAGCAGGGGACAGCCAAACATTCAGTACTTC	CASRGQPNIQYF
TRBV4-2	NA	TRBJ2-7	NA	TGTGCCAGCAGCCAAGACTACGAGCAGTACTTC	CASSQDYEQYF
TRBV19	NA	TRBJ2-7	NA	TGTGCCAGTAGTATTTTGGGACGGGCCTACGAGCAGTACTTC	CASSILGRAYEQYF
TRBV11-2	NA	TRBJ2-1	TRBD2	TGTGCCAGCAGCTGGACTAGCGTTTTCAATGAGCAGTTCTTC	CASSWTSVFNEQFF
TRBV5-4	few	TRBJ1-3	NA	TGTGCCAGCAGCTCCGGACGGAACTCTGGAAACACCATATATTTT	CASSSGRNSGNTIYF
TRBV7-9	NA	TRBJ1-5	NA	TGTGCCAGCAGCTTAGCGGGTCAGCCCCAGCATTTT	CASSLAGQPQHF
TRBV28	NA	TRBJ2-1	TRBD1	TGTGCCAGCCCTAGGACAGGGGGCGCGGACAATGAGCAGTTCTTC	CASPRTGGADNEQFF
TRBV20-1	NA	TRBJ2-7	NA	TGCAGTGCTAGAACCGGATACGAGCAGTACTTC	CSARTGYEQYF
TRBV2	NA	TRBJ2-7	NA	TGTGCCAGCAGTGCTCGACTGGCCTACGAGCAGTACTTC	CASSARLAYEQYF
TRBV4-1	NA	TRBJ2-5	TRBD1	TGCGCCAGCAGCCAAGGTCCGGGACAGGGTGTAGAGACCCAGTACTTC	CASSQGPGQGVETQYF
TRBV30	NA	TRBJ2-3	NA	TGTGCCTGGAGTAATCCTAACACGCAGTATTTT	CAWSNPNTQYF
TRBV7-9	NA	TRBJ1-1	NA	TGTGCCAGCAGCTTAGGGCTTGGGGGCTTGACTGAAGCTTTCTTT	CASSLGLGGLTEAFF
TRBV4-1	NA	TRBJ2-1	TRBD2	TGCGCCAGCAGCGAAAGTCCATCGGGAGGGAGATCTGACAATGAGCAGTTCTTC	CASSESPSGGRSDNEQFF
TRBV5-4	NA	TRBJ2-5	NA	TGTGCCAGCAGCCCTGGGACTGCTTACCAAGAGACCCAGTACTTC	CASSPGTAYQETQYF
TRBV6-6	NA	TRBJ1-4	NA	TGTGCGACACGTTCTAATGAAAAACTGTTTTTT	CATRSNEKLFF
TRBV4-1	NA	TRBJ2-3	NA	TGCGCCAGCAGCCAACGCCTAGCAGATACGCAGTATTTT	CASSQRLADTQYF
TRBV5-1	NA	TRBJ2-5	TRBD2	TGCGCCAGCAGCTTCGAAGGGGAGGGAGGCCAAGAGACCCAGTACTTC	CASSFEGEGGQETQYF
TRBV4-2	NA	TRBJ2-7	NA	TGTGCCAGCAGCCAAGATCGATCGGGAGCCCTCTACGAGCAGTACTTC	CASSQDRSGALYEQYF
TRBV10-2	NA	TRBJ2-7	TRBD2	TGCGCCAGCAGTGGACAAAAGGGACTAGCGGGAACCTACGAGCAGTACTTC	CASSGQKGLAGTYEQYF
TRBV6-6	NA	TRBJ2-2	TRBD2	TGTGCCAGCACAGGGTGGCGGGAGGACACCGGGGAGCTGTTTTTT	CASTGWREDTGELFF
TRBV4-1	NA	TRBJ1-3	NA	TGCGCCAGCAGCCAACCCCGGGGGTCTGGAAACACCATATATTTT	CASSQPRGSGNTIYF
TRBV15	NA	TRBJ2-2	NA	TGTGCCACCAGCAGAGCCGGAGGGGGCACCGGGGAGCTGTTTTTT	CATSRAGGGTGELFF
TRBV28	NA	TRBJ2-7	TRBD2	TGTGCCAGCACCCTAGCGGGAGGGCCCCACGAGCAGTACTTC	CASTLAGGPHEQYF
TRBV27	NA	TRBJ2-7	TRBD1	TGTGCCAGCAGTTCGACAGGGCGCCCATTCTACGAGCAGTACTTC	CASSSTGRPFYEQYF
TRBV27	NA	TRBJ2-7	TRBD1	TGTGCCAGCAGTGGGACAGGGTTCTACGAGCAGTACTTC	CASSGTGFYEQYF
TRBV11-2	once	TRBJ2-3	NA	TGTGCCAGCAGCTTTCTCGCGCTGCCGGGGCTTACAGATACGCAGTATTTT	CASSFLALPGLTDTQYF
TRBV6-1	once	TRBJ1-5	NA	TGTGCCAGCAGTGACCCCATGCCCCAGCATTTT	CASSDPMPQHF
TRBV6-5	NA	TRBJ1-1	NA	TGTGCCAGCAGTTACTCGAGGGGGAGGACTGAAGCTTTCTTT	CASSYSRGRTEAFF
TRBV4-1	NA	TRBJ2-1	TRBD2	TGCGCCAGCAGCCAGGGACCCCGGGGGGGTGAGCAGTTCTTC	CASSQGPRGGEQFF
TRBV19	once	TRBJ1-3	NA	TGTGCCAGTAGCCCACGAGGCTCTGGAAACACCATATATTTT	CASSPRGSGNTIYF
TRBV14	once	TRBJ1-3	TRBD1	TGTGCCAGCAGCCAAGGGGACAGCTCTGGAAACACCATATATTTT	CASSQGDSSGNTIYF
TRBV5-1	NA	TRBJ1-4	NA	TGCGCCAGCAGCTTGTCAATACGCAGGGGTTATGAAAAACTGTTTTTT	CASSLSIRRGYEKLFF
TRBV6-6	NA	TRBJ2-2	TRBD1	TGTGCCAGCAGTTCCGGGACAGGGAGGACCGGGGAGCTGTTTTTT	CASSSGTGRTGELFF
TRBV5-1	NA	TRBJ2-3	TRBD2	TGCGCCAGCAGCTTGGCCTTAGCGGGAACCAGCACAGATACGCAGTATTTT	CASSLALAGTSTDTQYF
TRBV6-6	NA	TRBJ2-4	NA	TGTGCCAGCAGTTACCTGGGACTAGCCAAAAACATTCAGTACTTC	CASSYLGLAKNIQYF
TRBV6-5	once	TRBJ1-2	NA	TGTGCCACCGGGGGGGTTTGGAACTATGGCTACACCTTC	CATGGVWNYGYTF
TRBV7-9	NA	TRBJ1-5	TRBD1	TGTGCCAGCAGCTTTGACAGGGGCCCCAATCAGCCCCAGCATTTT	CASSFDRGPNQPQHF
TRBV6-5	NA	TRBJ2-7	NA	TGTGCCAGCAGTGACACAGGGAGCTCCTACGAGCAGTACTTC	CASSDTGSSYEQYF
TRBV7-2	NA	TRBJ2-3	TRBD2	TGTGCCAGCGGGACTAGCGGGAGCACAGATACGCAGTATTTT	CASGTSGSTDTQYF
TRBV2	NA	TRBJ2-5	NA	TGTGCCAGCAAGGCCCCCGAGGTGCAAGAGACCCAGTACTTC	CASKAPEVQETQYF
TRBV28	NA	TRBJ1-1	TRBD1	TGTGCCACCTCCTACCCGGGACAGGGGAACACTGAAGCTTTCTTT	CATSYPGQGNTEAFF
TRBV11-1	NA	TRBJ2-7	TRBD1	TGTGCCAGCAGCTTAGGTTCCGGACAGGGAGCCTACGAGCAGTACTTC	CASSLGSGQGAYEQYF
TRBV28	NA	TRBJ1-5	NA	TGTGCCAGCAGTTCTTTCGGCAGGAGCAATCAGCCCCAGCATTTT	CASSSFGRSNQPQHF
TRBV5-1	NA	TRBJ2-6	NA	TGCGCCAGCAGCTTGGTCTTAGACTCTGGGGCCAACGTCCTGACTTTC	CASSLVLDSGANVLTF
TRBV5-4	NA	TRBJ2-7	TRBD1	TGTGCCAGCAGCTTAGACCAGGGGGCGGGCGAGCAGTACTTC	CASSLDQGAGEQYF
TRBV2	NA	TRBJ1-2	NA	TGTGCCAGCAGTGAACAGGGGCATGGCTACACCTTC	CASSEQGHGYTF
TRBV7-2	NA	TRBJ2-1	TRBD1	TGTGCCAGCAGCCGAGGGCGCAGGGGGCCTGACAATGAGCAGTTCTTC	CASSRGRRGPDNEQFF
TRBV10-3	NA	TRBJ2-7	NA	TGCGCTTCGGGATTCTCCTACGAGCAGTACTTC	CASGFSYEQYF
TRBV28	NA	TRBJ2-1	TRBD2	TGTGCCAGCAGTTACGTGACTAGCGGGAGGAACAATGAGCAGTTCTTC	CASSYVTSGRNNEQFF